This paragraph covers one T cell receptor beta chain sequence. The entry originates in a study of regulatory T cells in long-lasting Graves disease. Study summary: Graves' patients who were just diagnosed had used antithyroid drugs for under 3 months.

Time point of the sample: newly diagnosed GD, antithyroid drugs for less than 3 months. There was RNA extracted from PBMCs, and the TCR library was made from it. Staff took approximately 8.7 milliliters of peripheral blood and put it into EDTA tubes. The CDR3 runs to 14 residues. Germline V gives CDR1 MNHEY, CDR2 SVGEGT. Deletions cut 6 bases from V and 6 bases from J, with 14 bases between. Library construction for TCR beta used iRepertoire HTBI primers and Arm-PCR of CDR3 regions. TCRdb reprocessed the multiplex PCR reads via MiXCR and lists one record per CDR3 protein. The sample holds about 520,000 distinct CDR3 sequences; 12% are singletons and the top ten take about 8.9%. A further study also used this sample, focusing on T cells in Graves' hyperthyroidism and ophthalmopathy. That study reports: An initial round of RT-PCR targeting the TCR CDR3 relied on the HTBI primer set.

This rearrangement joins TRBV6-2 or TRBV6-3 to TRBJ1-4, with TRBD1 as a possible D gene (6 bases). This sequence was found in a woman in her thirties with Graves disease. The sample in question was peripheral blood mononuclear cells (PBMCs), obtained at new diagnosis, from a patient treated with antithyroid drugs. As DNA, the CDR3 is TGTGCCAGCAGAGCACAGGGATATTATGAAAAACTGTTTTTT. It yields the protein CASRAQGYYEKLFF.